A selection of T cell receptor beta chains follows, all from one sample in a study of shared clonotypes between healthy human individuals. Sequenced by immunoSEQ multiplex PCR; TCRdb stores in-frame clones only, minus some. The sample carries over 1.4 million clones, roughly 95% recorded once. Sequencing used naive CD4+ T cells sorted from blood. Receptors were obtained from a man aged 25-40 years in good health. The CDR3 runs from the conserved cysteine through the conserved F or W. The order of the fields is V gene, J gene, clone size, D gene, CDR3 protein, CDR3 DNA. A D gene is named only where the DNA matches it firmly. Size is stated for part of the rows, as once, few or many counts, or as a class when the clone is expanded.

V: TRBV6-6
J: TRBJ2-7
size: .
D: .
CDR3: CASSYSGIPQQYF
DNA: TGTGCCAGCAGTTACAGTGGAATACCGCAGCAGTACTTC

V: TRBV6-5
J: TRBJ2-3
size: .
D: .
CDR3: CASSYSVGLGQYF
DNA: TGTGCCAGCAGTTACTCTGTGGGCCTGGGGCAGTATTTT

V: TRBV7-6
J: TRBJ2-2
size: .
D: .
CDR3: CASSFLLAGELFF
DNA: TGTGCCAGCAGCTTTCTCTTGGCCGGGGAGCTGTTTTTT

V: TRBV5-1
J: TRBJ1-4
size: .
D: .
CDR3: CASKTEAGPKLFF
DNA: TGCGCCAGTAAGACAGAAGCCGGCCCAAAACTGTTTTTT

V: TRBV28
J: TRBJ1-2
size: few
D: TRBD1
CDR3: CASSLGQGFNYGYTF
DNA: TGTGCCAGCAGTTTGGGACAGGGGTTTAACTATGGCTACACCTTC

V: TRBV5-1
J: TRBJ2-7
size: .
D: .
CDR3: CASSRDISEQYF
DNA: TGCGCCAGCAGCCGGGACATCTCCGAGCAGTACTTC

V: TRBV2
J: TRBJ2-3
size: .
D: TRBD2
CDR3: CASRLAPSTDTQYF
DNA: TGTGCCAGCAGACTAGCGCCGAGCACAGATACGCAGTATTTT

V: TRBV19
J: TRBJ1-5
size: .
D: .
CDR3: CASRADNQPQHF
DNA: TGTGCCAGTAGGGCAGATAACCAGCCCCAGCATTTT

V: TRBV6-6
J: TRBJ2-1
size: .
D: .
CDR3: CASPPSERVYYNEQFF
DNA: TGTGCCAGCCCCCCGTCCGAGCGAGTATACTACAATGAGCAGTTCTTC

V: TRBV27
J: TRBJ2-3
size: .
D: .
CDR3: CASSLLGRGRDTDTQYF
DNA: TGTGCCAGCAGTCTGCTAGGTAGGGGTCGGGACACAGATACGCAGTATTTT

V: TRBV7-8
J: TRBJ2-1
size: .
D: .
CDR3: CASSLDRAEQFF
DNA: TGTGCCAGCAGCTTAGACAGGGCTGAGCAGTTCTTC

V: TRBV7-8
J: TRBJ2-5
size: .
D: TRBD2
CDR3: CASSLGRVGLAIETQYF
DNA: TGTGCCAGCAGTTTAGGTCGGGTGGGACTAGCCATAGAGACCCAGTACTTC

V: TRBV5-1
J: TRBJ1-1
size: .
D: TRBD1
CDR3: CASTQAVGFDRVKREAFF
DNA: TGCGCCAGCACCCAGGCCGTGGGTTTTGACAGGGTAAAGCGAGAAGCTTTCTTT

V: TRBV18
J: TRBJ2-1
size: .
D: .
CDR3: CASSPKQIPRLFF
DNA: TGTGCCAGCTCACCCAAACAAATTCCACGTCTGTTCTTC

V: TRBV7-2
J: TRBJ2-4
size: many
D: .
CDR3: CASSSLNIQYF
DNA: TGTGCCAGCAGCTCGTTAAACATTCAGTACTTC

V: TRBV2
J: TRBJ2-5
size: .
D: TRBD2
CDR3: CASESDSGRLHETQYF
DNA: TGTGCCAGCGAAAGCGATAGCGGGAGGCTTCACGAGACCCAGTACTTC

V: TRBV9
J: TRBJ1-3
size: .
D: .
CDR3: CASSVEPEGVSGNTIYF
DNA: TGTGCCAGCAGCGTAGAGCCGGAGGGGGTCTCTGGAAACACCATATATTTT

V: TRBV5-1
J: TRBJ2-7
size: once
D: .
CDR3: CASSLERGVSEQYF
DNA: TGCGCCAGCAGCTTGGAAAGAGGGGTCAGCGAGCAGTACTTC

V: TRBV10-3
J: TRBJ2-1
size: .
D: .
CDR3: CAIGNSFVGEQFF
DNA: TGTGCCATCGGTAATAGTTTCGTGGGTGAGCAGTTCTTC

V: TRBV29-1
J: TRBJ2-5
size: once
D: .
CDR3: CSVERTGPRTQYF
DNA: TGCAGCGTTGAGAGAACAGGCCCCAGGACCCAGTACTTC

V: TRBV15
J: TRBJ1-5
size: .
D: .
CDR3: CATSRSIGGYSNQPQHF
DNA: TGTGCCACCAGCAGATCAATAGGAGGGTATAGCAATCAGCCCCAGCATTTT

V: TRBV5-1
J: TRBJ2-6
size: .
D: .
CDR3: CASREVGANVLTF
DNA: TGCGCCAGCAGGGAGGTTGGGGCCAACGTCCTGACTTTC

V: TRBV10-3
J: TRBJ1-5
size: .
D: TRBD1
CDR3: CAISEANRGAGNQPQHF
DNA: TGTGCCATCAGTGAGGCAAACAGGGGCGCGGGCAATCAGCCCCAGCATTTT

V: TRBV5-6
J: TRBJ2-7
size: .
D: .
CDR3: CASSLKGGIAKQYF
DNA: TGTGCCAGCAGCTTGAAGGGCGGGATAGCTAAGCAGTACTTC

V: TRBV5-4
J: TRBJ2-1
size: .
D: TRBD2
CDR3: CASRPGLAGADEQFF
DNA: TGTGCCAGCAGACCCGGACTAGCGGGAGCGGATGAGCAGTTCTTC

V: TRBV28
J: TRBJ1-5
size: .
D: TRBD1
CDR3: CASTPQDRRAGQPQHF
DNA: TGTGCCAGCACCCCCCAGGACAGGCGTGCCGGTCAGCCCCAGCATTTT

V: TRBV7-2
J: TRBJ2-7
size: .
D: .
CDR3: CASRPTGSRGYEQYF
DNA: TGTGCCAGCAGACCTACAGGGTCCAGGGGCTACGAGCAGTACTTC

V: TRBV6-5
J: TRBJ2-7
size: .
D: .
CDR3: CASEGRNYEQYF
DNA: TGTGCCAGCGAGGGACGGAACTACGAGCAGTACTTC

V: TRBV7-9
J: TRBJ2-1
size: .
D: .
CDR3: CASGIGTNEQFF
DNA: TGTGCCAGCGGAATCGGAACCAATGAGCAGTTCTTC

V: TRBV15
J: TRBJ2-1
size: .
D: TRBD2
CDR3: CATGLAGFNEQFF
DNA: TGTGCCACCGGGCTAGCGGGATTCAATGAGCAGTTCTTC

V: TRBV4-3
J: TRBJ2-5
size: .
D: .
CDR3: CASSQGGIGSRVETQYF
DNA: TGCGCCAGCAGCCAAGGGGGCATAGGGTCCCGGGTCGAGACCCAGTACTTC

V: TRBV7-6
J: TRBJ2-1
size: .
D: .
CDR3: CASSLALDFAALNEQFF
DNA: TGTGCCAGCAGCTTAGCGCTAGACTTTGCTGCCCTCAATGAGCAGTTCTTC

V: TRBV6-1
J: TRBJ1-1
size: once
D: .
CDR3: CAIREATEAFF
DNA: TGTGCCATTCGGGAGGCCACTGAAGCTTTCTTT

V: TRBV21-1
J: TRBJ1-4
size: .
D: .
CDR3: CASSRGQSGATNEKLFF
DNA: TGTGCCAGCAGCAGAGGACAGTCCGGGGCAACTAATGAAAAACTGTTTTTT

V: TRBV10-3
J: TRBJ2-7
size: .
D: .
CDR3: CAIRDGRFGGSYEQYF
DNA: TGTGCCATCAGGGACGGAAGGTTCGGGGGCTCCTACGAGCAGTACTTC

V: TRBV28
J: TRBJ1-1
size: .
D: .
CDR3: CASSPEGRQNTEAFF
DNA: TGTGCCAGCAGTCCCGAGGGACGGCAGAACACTGAAGCTTTCTTT

V: TRBV18
J: TRBJ2-5
size: .
D: .
CDR3: CASSPPGGGTSPETQYF
DNA: TGTGCCAGCTCACCACCAGGTGGGGGTACGTCACCTGAGACCCAGTACTTC

V: TRBV7-9
J: TRBJ2-1
size: .
D: TRBD1
CDR3: CASSLFGDRDSQFNEQFF
DNA: TGTGCCAGCAGCTTATTTGGGGACCGGGACAGTCAATTCAATGAGCAGTTCTTC

V: TRBV5-1
J: TRBJ2-5
size: .
D: TRBD2
CDR3: CASSPGLAGVQETQYF
DNA: TGCGCCAGCAGCCCAGGACTAGCGGGTGTCCAAGAGACCCAGTACTTC

V: TRBV7-9
J: TRBJ1-5
size: .
D: TRBD1
CDR3: CASTRQGNQPQHF
DNA: TGTGCCAGCACCCGACAGGGTAATCAGCCCCAGCATTTT

V: TRBV10-3
J: TRBJ2-2
size: .
D: TRBD2
CDR3: CAISPGLADTGELFF
DNA: TGTGCCATCAGTCCGGGACTAGCGGACACCGGGGAGCTGTTTTTT

V: TRBV29-1
J: TRBJ2-2
size: .
D: .
CDR3: CSVGSGTPTGELFF
DNA: TGCAGCGTTGGTTCCGGGACACCCACCGGGGAGCTGTTTTTT

V: TRBV10-1
J: TRBJ2-7
size: .
D: .
CDR3: CASSKTPYEQYF
DNA: TGCGCCAGCAGTAAAACGCCCTACGAGCAGTACTTC

V: TRBV6-1
J: TRBJ2-4
size: .
D: .
CDR3: CASSDTGVLAKNIQYF
DNA: TGTGCCAGCAGTGACACGGGGGTGCTAGCCAAAAACATTCAGTACTTC

V: TRBV7-2
J: TRBJ2-5
size: .
D: .
CDR3: CASSFQDGETQYF
DNA: TGTGCCAGCAGCTTCCAGGACGGGGAGACCCAGTACTTC

V: TRBV7-7
J: TRBJ2-7
size: .
D: .
CDR3: CASSLADGDDYEQYF
DNA: TGTGCCAGCAGCTTAGCTGACGGGGACGACTACGAGCAGTACTTC